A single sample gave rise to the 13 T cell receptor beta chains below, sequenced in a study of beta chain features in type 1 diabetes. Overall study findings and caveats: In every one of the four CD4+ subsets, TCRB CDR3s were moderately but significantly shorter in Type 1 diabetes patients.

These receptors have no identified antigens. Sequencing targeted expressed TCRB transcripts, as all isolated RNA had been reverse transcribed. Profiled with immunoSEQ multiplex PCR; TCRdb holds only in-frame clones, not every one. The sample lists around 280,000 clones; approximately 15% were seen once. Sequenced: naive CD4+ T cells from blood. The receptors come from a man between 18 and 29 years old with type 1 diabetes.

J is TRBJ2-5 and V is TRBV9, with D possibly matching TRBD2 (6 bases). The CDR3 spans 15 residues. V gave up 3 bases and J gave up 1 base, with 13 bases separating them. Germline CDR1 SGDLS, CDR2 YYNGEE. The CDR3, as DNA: TGTGCCAGCAGCGATGGCGGGGTGATCCAAGAGACCCAGTACTTC. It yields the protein CASSDGGVIQETQYF.

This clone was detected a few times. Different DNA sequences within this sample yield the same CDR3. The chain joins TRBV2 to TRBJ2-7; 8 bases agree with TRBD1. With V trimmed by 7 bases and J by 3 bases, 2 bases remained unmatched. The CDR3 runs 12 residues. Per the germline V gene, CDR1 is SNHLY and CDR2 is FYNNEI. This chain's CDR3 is CASTGQGYEQYF. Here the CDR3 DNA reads TGTGCCAGCACTGGACAGGGCTACGAGCAGTACTTC.

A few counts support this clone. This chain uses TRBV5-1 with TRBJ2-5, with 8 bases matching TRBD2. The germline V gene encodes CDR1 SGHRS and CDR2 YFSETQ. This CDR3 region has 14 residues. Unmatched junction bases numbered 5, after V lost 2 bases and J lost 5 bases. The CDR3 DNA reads TGCGCCAGCAGCTTCGGAGCGGGAGTGGAGACCCAGTACTTC. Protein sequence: CASSFGAGVETQYF.

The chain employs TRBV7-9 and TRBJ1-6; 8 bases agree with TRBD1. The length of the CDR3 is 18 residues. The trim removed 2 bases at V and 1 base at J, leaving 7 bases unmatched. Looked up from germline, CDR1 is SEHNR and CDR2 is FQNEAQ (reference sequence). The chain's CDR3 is CASSLRGQGISYNSPLHF. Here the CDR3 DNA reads TGTGCCAGCAGCTTAAGAGGACAGGGAATATCCTATAATTCACCCCTCCACTTT.

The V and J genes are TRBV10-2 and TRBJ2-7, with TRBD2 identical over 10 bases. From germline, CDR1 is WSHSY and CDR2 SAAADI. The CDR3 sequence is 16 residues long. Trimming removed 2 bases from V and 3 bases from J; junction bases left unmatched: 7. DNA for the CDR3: TGCGCCAGCAGTGAGGGCCCTTCTAGCGGGGGCTACGAGCAGTACTTC. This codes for CASSEGPSSGGYEQYF.

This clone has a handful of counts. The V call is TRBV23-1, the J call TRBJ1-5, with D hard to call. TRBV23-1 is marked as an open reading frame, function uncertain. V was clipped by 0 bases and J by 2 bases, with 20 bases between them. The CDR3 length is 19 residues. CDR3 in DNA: TGCGCCAGCAGTCAATCGGAAAGACCGGGCCGGCGGGGCAATCAGCCCCAGCATTTT. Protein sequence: CASSQSERPGRRGNQPQHF.

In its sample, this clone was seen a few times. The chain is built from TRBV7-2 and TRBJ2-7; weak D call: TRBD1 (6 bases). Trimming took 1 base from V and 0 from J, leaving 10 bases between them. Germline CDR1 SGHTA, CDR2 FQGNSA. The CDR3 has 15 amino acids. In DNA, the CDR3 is TGTGCCAGCAGCTTAGTGACAGGAAGCTCCTACGAGCAGTACTTC. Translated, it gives CASSLVTGSSYEQYF.

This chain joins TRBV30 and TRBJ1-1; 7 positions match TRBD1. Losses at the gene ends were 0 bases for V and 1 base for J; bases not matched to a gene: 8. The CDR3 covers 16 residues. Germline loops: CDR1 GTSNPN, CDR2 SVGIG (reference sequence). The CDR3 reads CAWSVLQGLTNTEAFF. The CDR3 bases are TGTGCCTGGAGTGTACTACAGGGGCTCACGAACACTGAAGCTTTCTTT.

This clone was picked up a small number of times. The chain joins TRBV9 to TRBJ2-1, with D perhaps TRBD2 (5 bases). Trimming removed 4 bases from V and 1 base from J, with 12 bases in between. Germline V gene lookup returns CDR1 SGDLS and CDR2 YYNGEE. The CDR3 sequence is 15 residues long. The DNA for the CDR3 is TGTGCCAGCAGCCCCCGTCCGGGGTCCTACAATGAGCAGTTCTTC. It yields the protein CASSPRPGSYNEQFF.

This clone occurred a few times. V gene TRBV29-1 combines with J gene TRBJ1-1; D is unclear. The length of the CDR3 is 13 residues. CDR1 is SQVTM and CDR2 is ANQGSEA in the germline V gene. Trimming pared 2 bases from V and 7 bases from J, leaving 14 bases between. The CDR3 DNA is TGCAGCGTTGAAATGGTCCTTAAGAGTGAAGCTTTCTTT. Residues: CSVEMVLKSEAFF.

CDR3 nucleotide sequence: TGTGCCACGCAAGGGGACATATCCCCCGGGGAGCTGTTTTTT. Its protein product is CATQGDISPGELFF. This chain connects TRBV28 to TRBJ2-2; D is perhaps TRBD1 (6 bases). The CDR3 runs to 14 residues. Germline values: CDR1 MDHEN, CDR2 SYDVKM. V was trimmed by 10 bases and J by 6 bases, leaving 18 bases between them.

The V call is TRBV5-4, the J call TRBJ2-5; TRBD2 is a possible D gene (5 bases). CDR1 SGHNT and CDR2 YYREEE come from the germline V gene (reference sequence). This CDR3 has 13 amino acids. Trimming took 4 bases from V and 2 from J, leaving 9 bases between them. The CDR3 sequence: CASSRSAQETQYF. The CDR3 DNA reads TGTGCCAGCAGCCGTAGCGCGCAAGAGACCCAGTACTTC.

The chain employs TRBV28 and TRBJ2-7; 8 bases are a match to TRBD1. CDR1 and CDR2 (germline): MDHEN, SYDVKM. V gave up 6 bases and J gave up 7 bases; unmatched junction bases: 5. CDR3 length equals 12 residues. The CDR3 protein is CASSPGQEEQYF. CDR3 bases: TGTGCCAGCAGCCCGGGACAGGAGGAGCAGTACTTC.